A selection of T cell receptor beta chains follows, all from one sample in a study of PD-1 blockade in classical Hodgkin lymphoma. The assay was immunoSEQ multiplex PCR, and TCRdb's table has in-frame clones only and misses some. The sample lists 8,500 to 14,000 clones, approximately 82% occurring once. The starting material was peripheral blood mononuclear cells (PBMCs), obtained before the second cycle of nivolumab. The receptors stem from a human donor with classical Hodgkin lymphoma. Both conserved end residues are part of each CDR3. A D gene is named only where the DNA matches it firmly. Only some rows state a clone size, as once, few, many or a class for expanded clones.

TRBD2,TRBJ2-7,-,TRBV11-2,CASSLGRASGGFEQYF,TGTGCCAGCAGCTTAGGGCGGGCTAGCGGGGGTTTCGAGCAGTACTTC
-,TRBJ2-7,-,TRBV6-5,CASKRRDPYEQYF,TGTGCCAGCAAACGCAGGGATCCCTACGAGCAGTACTTC
-,TRBJ1-2,-,TRBV27,CASGMPGLSNNYGYTF,TGTGCCAGCGGCATGCCGGGGCTATCGAATAACTATGGCTACACCTTC
-,TRBJ2-5,-,TRBV14,CASSQVGQSQETQYF,TGTGCCAGCAGCCAAGTCGGGCAGTCCCAAGAGACCCAGTACTTC
-,TRBJ2-7,-,TRBV13,CASSSDRTARWVQYF,TGTGCCAGCAGCTCCGACAGGACTGCCCGTTGGGTGCAGTACTTC
-,TRBJ2-7,-,TRBV30,CAWSLGPGEQYF,TGTGCCTGGTCGTTGGGGCCAGGGGAGCAGTACTTC
-,TRBJ1-3,-,TRBV4-3,CASSPLQESGNTIYF,TGCGCCAGCAGCCCTCTCCAGGAATCTGGAAACACCATATATTTT
-,TRBJ2-7,-,TRBV5-1,CASSLGIIYEQYF,TGCGCCAGCAGCTTGGGGATAATCTACGAGCAGTACTTC
TRBD1,TRBJ1-1,-,TRBV13,CASSTGTGGEAFF,TGTGCCAGCAGCACCGGGACAGGGGGTGAAGCTTTCTTT
TRBD1,TRBJ1-2,-,TRBV5-6,CASSARTGGRYVGYTF,TGTGCCAGCAGCGCGCGGACAGGGGGTCGCTATGTTGGCTACACCTTC
TRBD1,TRBJ1-5,-,TRBV19,CAVIGEGASQPQHF,TGTGCGGTCATCGGGGAGGGGGCTAGTCAGCCCCAGCATTTT
-,TRBJ1-5,few,TRBV12-5,CASGLVHGVYSNQPQHF,TGTGCTAGTGGTTTGGTACATGGGGTGTATAGCAATCAGCCCCAGCATTTT
-,TRBJ2-5,-,TRBV7-2,CASSPWTRETQYF,TGTGCCAGCAGCCCTTGGACGAGAGAGACCCAGTACTTC
-,TRBJ2-6,-,TRBV15,CATSRDRGTGANVLTF,TGTGCCACCAGCAGGGATAGGGGGACTGGGGCCAACGTCCTGACTTTC
TRBD1,TRBJ2-7,-,TRBV7-6,CASSLAQAGGAHSYEQYF,TGTGCCAGCAGCTTAGCGCAGGCAGGGGGCGCCCACTCCTACGAGCAGTACTTC
-,TRBJ2-5,-,TRBV25-1,CASSDSRGGETQYF,TGTGCCAGCAGTGACTCAAGGGGGGGGGAGACCCAGTACTTC
-,TRBJ2-3,-,TRBV4-1,CASSRGPVEATDTQYF,TGCGCCAGCAGCCGGGGACCAGTTGAGGCTACAGATACGCAGTATTTT
TRBD2,TRBJ2-5,-,TRBV2,CASPGPSGSVAETQYF,TGTGCCAGTCCGGGCCCTAGCGGGAGTGTCGCAGAGACCCAGTACTTC
-,TRBJ2-5,-,TRBV11-2,CASRSWGTGRETQYF,TGTGCCAGCAGATCATGGGGCACGGGTCGAGAGACCCAGTACTTC
-,TRBJ2-1,-,TRBV5-6,CASSVRAVANEQFF,TGTGCCAGCAGCGTGAGGGCGGTGGCGAATGAGCAGTTCTTC
TRBD2,TRBJ2-2,-,TRBV13,CASSLEGLANTGELFF,TGTGCCAGCAGCTTAGAGGGACTAGCGAACACCGGGGAGCTGTTTTTT
TRBD1,TRBJ2-6,-,TRBV10-3,CAISRDRAAGANVLTF,TGTGCCATCAGCCGGGACAGGGCTGCTGGGGCCAACGTCCTGACTTTC
-,TRBJ2-2,few,TRBV6-5,CASSYSPRVDTGELFF,TGTGCCAGCAGTTACTCGCCCAGGGTTGACACCGGGGAGCTGTTTTTT
-,TRBJ2-3,-,TRBV7-2,CASSFGIAQDTQYF,TGTGCCAGCAGCTTCGGGATCGCCCAGGATACGCAGTATTTT
-,TRBJ1-1,few,TRBV4-2,CASSQNIGRPPREAFF,TGTGCCAGCAGCCAGAATATAGGACGGCCCCCACGGGAAGCTTTCTTT
TRBD1,TRBJ1-5,-,TRBV19,CASSLYDRESQPQHF,TGTGCCAGTAGTCTATACGACAGGGAGAGTCAGCCCCAGCATTTT
-,TRBJ1-5,-,TRBV6-1,CASSEVRYNQPQHF,TGTGCCAGCAGTGAAGTCCGGTACAATCAGCCCCAGCATTTT
-,TRBJ1-1,-,TRBV18,CASSPPQRTEAFF,TGTGCCAGCTCACCACCTCAAAGGACTGAAGCTTTCTTT